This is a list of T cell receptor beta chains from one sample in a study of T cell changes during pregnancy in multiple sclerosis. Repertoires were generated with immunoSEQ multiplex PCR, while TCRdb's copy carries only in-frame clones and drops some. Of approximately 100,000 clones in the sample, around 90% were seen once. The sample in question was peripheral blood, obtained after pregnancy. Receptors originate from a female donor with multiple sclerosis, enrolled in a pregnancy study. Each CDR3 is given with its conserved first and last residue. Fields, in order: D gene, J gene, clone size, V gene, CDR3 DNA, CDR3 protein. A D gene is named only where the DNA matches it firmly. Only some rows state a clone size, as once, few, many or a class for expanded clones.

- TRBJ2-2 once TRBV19 TGTGCCAGTAGTATGAGAGGGAACACCGGGGAGCTGTTTTTT CASSMRGNTGELFF
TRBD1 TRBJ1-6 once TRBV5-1 TGCGCCAGCAGCGGAAGACAGGGTTCTAATTCACCCCTCCACTTT CASSGRQGSNSPLHF
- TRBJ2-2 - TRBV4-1 TGCGCCAGCAGCCAAGTTTCGGCGGCCGGGGAGCTGTTTTTT CASSQVSAAGELFF
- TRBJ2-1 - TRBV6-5 TGTGCCAGCAGTCCTCCCCGCGGATCCTACAATGAGCAGTTCTTC CASSPPRGSYNEQFF
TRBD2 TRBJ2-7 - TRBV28 TGTGCCAGCAGCTCGCCCCCGGGGACTAGCGGGCCGACCTACGAGCAGTACTTC CASSSPPGTSGPTYEQYF
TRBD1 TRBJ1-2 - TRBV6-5 TGTGCCAGCAGTTATCTCCGGGACAGGGAGTTCTCTGGCTACACCTTC CASSYLRDREFSGYTF
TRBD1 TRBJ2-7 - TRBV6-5 TGTGCCAGCAGTTACCTTAGGGACAGCTACGAGCAGTACTTC CASSYLRDSYEQYF
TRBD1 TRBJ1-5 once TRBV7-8 TGTGCCAGCAGCTTAGCAAGACAGGGGGTCAGGCAGCCCCAGCATTTT CASSLARQGVRQPQHF
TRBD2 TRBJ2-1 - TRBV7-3 TGTGCCAGCAGCTACCGGCCTAGCGGGCGTTACAATGAGCAGTTCTTC CASSYRPSGRYNEQFF
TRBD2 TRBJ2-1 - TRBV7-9 TGTGCCAGCAGCCCCGGGGGGAGGGAGCGGAATGAGCAGTTCTTC CASSPGGRERNEQFF